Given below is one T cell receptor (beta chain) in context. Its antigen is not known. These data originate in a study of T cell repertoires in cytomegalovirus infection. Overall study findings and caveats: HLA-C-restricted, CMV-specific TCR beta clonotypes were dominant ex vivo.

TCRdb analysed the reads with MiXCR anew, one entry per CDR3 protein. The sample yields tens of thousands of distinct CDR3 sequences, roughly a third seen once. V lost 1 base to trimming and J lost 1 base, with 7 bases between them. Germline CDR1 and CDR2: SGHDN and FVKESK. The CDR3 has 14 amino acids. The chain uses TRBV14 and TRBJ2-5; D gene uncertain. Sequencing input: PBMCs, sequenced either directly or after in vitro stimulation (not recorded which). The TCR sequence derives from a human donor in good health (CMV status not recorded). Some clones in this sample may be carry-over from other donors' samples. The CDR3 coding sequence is TGTGCCAGCAGCCAAGCATCTTTCCAAGAGACCCAGTACTTC. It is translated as CASSQASFQETQYF.